One and the same sample provided the 27 T cell receptor beta chains below, sequenced in a study of regulatory T cells in long-lasting Graves disease. Arm-PCR with iRepertoire HTBI primers amplified the CDR3 regions for these TCR beta libraries. TCRdb redid the calling of the multiplex PCR reads with MiXCR, one entry per CDR3 protein. This table has fewer than 500,000 distinct CDR3 sequences, about a sixth appearing once. Described time point: newly diagnosed GD, antithyroid drugs for less than 3 months. RNA isolated from PBMCs was used to make the TCR library. The sample was also linked to a second study, of T cells in Graves' hyperthyroidism and ophthalmopathy.

The source was peripheral blood mononuclear cells (PBMCs), collected at new diagnosis, from a patient treated with antithyroid drugs. The receptors come from a man aged 35 to 55 with Graves disease.

This clonotype is a singleton in its sample. The chain uses TRBV24-1 and TRBJ2-7; 10 bases match TRBD1. The trim removed 4 bases at V and 9 bases at J, leaving 11 bases unmatched. The CDR3 consists of 15 residues. CDR1 and CDR2 from the germline V gene are KGHDR and SFDVKD. The CDR3 sequence is CATSDPGTGDFGQYF. CDR3 DNA sequence: TGTGCCACCAGTGACCCCGGGACAGGGGACTTCGGGCAGTACTTC.

In its sample, this clonotype was seen many times. Written as DNA, the CDR3 is TGTGCCAGCAGCCCTGGACGGAACTATGGCTACACCTTC. Protein product: CASSPGRNYGYTF. This rearrangement joins TRBV3-1 to TRBJ1-2, with D hard to call. Germline V gene lookup returns CDR1 LGHDT and CDR2 YNNKEL (reference sequence). Between the trimmed V and J ends, which lost 4 bases and 2 bases, there was a span of 8 bases. The CDR3 is 13 amino acids.

As concerns this clonotype: This sequence is one base from a far larger clone and is likely a read error. The genes are TRBV3-1 and TRBJ2-4, with 8 bases matching TRBD2. The J segment lost 13 bases and the V segment lost 0 bases, leaving 11 bases of the junction unmatched. The CDR3 covers 15 residues. In germline, CDR1 is LGHDT, CDR2 YNNKEL (reference sequence). CDR3 nucleotides: TGTGCCAGCAGCCAAGACCTAGCGGGCTACAATGAGCAGTACTTC. Protein: CASSQDLAGYNEQYF.

This clonotype has ten or more counts. The J gene is TRBJ2-4, the V gene TRBV28; possibly TRBD1 for D (5 bases). The ends were cut back, 5 bases at V and 2 bases at J, with 13 bases in the middle. Germline values: CDR1 MDHEN, CDR2 SYDVKM. The length of the CDR3 is 15 residues. The CDR3 sequence: CASSPAQGSKNIQYF. CDR3 bases: TGTGCCAGCAGTCCAGCTCAGGGATCCAAAAACATTCAGTACTTC.

V usage is TRBV3-1 and J usage is TRBJ2-6, with TRBD1 identical over 10 bases. The CDR3 is made up of 17 amino acids. CDR1 and CDR2 from the germline V gene are LGHDT and YNNKEL (reference sequence). V lost 4 bases and J lost 0; bases outside the gene matches: 3. The CDR3 region has the DNA TGTGCCAGCAGCCGGGACAGGGGTCCCTCTGGGGCCAACGTCCTGACTTTC. Protein sequence: CASSRDRGPSGANVLTF.

The rearrangement links TRBV12-3 or TRBV12-4 to TRBJ2-3; D gene unclear. The CDR3 has 15 residues. V lost 5 bases and J lost 6, with 18 bases in between. The CDR3 DNA reads TGTGCCAGCAGTCAAATGGGCAGCCCTGGGGATACGCAGTATTTT. It yields the protein CASSQMGSPGDTQYF.

This chain joins TRBV3-1 and TRBJ2-7, with D perhaps TRBD2 (6 bases). CDR1 LGHDT and CDR2 YNNKEL come from the germline V gene (reference sequence). V was clipped by 0 bases and J by 1 base, with 19 bases between them. The CDR3 totals 18 residues. CDR3 in DNA: TGTGCCAGCAGCCAAGATCCTGCCCCGACTAGTAGGTCCTACGAGCAGTACTTC. This encodes CASSQDPAPTSRSYEQYF.

This clonotype was seen ten or more times. Its ends do not fully match the called genes, so a read error is possible. V usage is TRBV5-1 and J usage is TRBJ2-7; D may match TRBD1 or TRBD2 (5 bases each). Germline V gene sequence: CDR1 SGHRS, CDR2 YFSETQ. The CDR3 runs 15 residues. The CDR3 loop reads CASSLGRGDPYEQYF. CDR3 DNA sequence: TGTGCCAGCAGCTTAGGAAGAGGGGACCCGTACGAGCAGTACTTC.

This clonotype was counted once. The chain links TRBV7-9 to TRBJ2-7, with 8 bases identical to TRBD2. The CDR3 contains 15 residues. In germline, CDR1 is SEHNR, CDR2 FQNEAQ (reference sequence). V lost 2 bases and J lost 5; bases outside the gene matches: 8. DNA for the CDR3: TGTGCCAGCAGCTTAACGGGAGGGGTATGGGACGAGCAGTACTTC. This gives the protein CASSLTGGVWDEQYF.

This clonotype was found many times. The chain has TRBV20-1 and TRBJ2-1; 7 positions match TRBD2. CDR1 and CDR2 from the germline V gene are DFQATT and SNEGSKA (reference sequence). This CDR3 is built from 15 residues. V shed 6 bases and J 4 bases; nucleotides not matched to a gene: 12. The CDR3 DNA reads TGCAGTGCCAACCCCACCCAGCGGGAATACAATGAGCAGTTCTTC. The encoded protein is CSANPTQREYNEQFF.

This chain connects TRBV5-6 to TRBJ1-5; weak D call: TRBD1 (6 bases). CDR1 and CDR2 from the germline V gene are SGHDT and YYEEEE. There are 14 residues in the CDR3. The V end lost 4 bases, the J end lost 5 bases, and 13 bases lay between the germline ends. In DNA form, the CDR3 reads TGTGCCAGCAGCCGGGGGGCAGGGGATCAGCCCCAGCATTTT. Amino acids: CASSRGAGDQPQHF. Drawing the rest from reference TRBV5-6 and TRBJ1-5, the complete variable domain is DAGVTQSPTHLIKTRGQQVTLRCSPKSGHDTVSWYQQALGQGPQFIFQYYEEEERQRGNFPDRFSGHQFPNYSSELNVNALLLGDSALYLCASSRGAGDQPQHFGDGTRLSIL.

The chain carries TRBV6-4 and TRBJ2-7, with D possibly matching TRBD1 (6 bases). Trimming stripped 6 bases from V and 3 bases from J, with 18 bases between. This CDR3 comprises 15 residues. From germline, CDR1 is MRHNA and CDR2 SNTAGT. The CDR3 here is CASSVDMGAVYEQYF. The DNA of the CDR3 is TGTGCCAGCAGCGTGGACATGGGGGCTGTCTACGAGCAGTACTTC.

Many counts were recorded for this clonotype. This may arise from a read error, as a much more abundant clone is one base away. The chain is built from TRBV20-1 and TRBJ2-3; D is possibly TRBD2 (5 bases). The CDR3 extends over 13 amino acids. Germline loops: CDR1 DFQATT, CDR2 SNEGSKA (reference sequence). Trimming pared 7 bases from V and 4 bases from J, leaving 15 bases between. CDR3 sequence (DNA): TGCAGTGAAGCGGAAGTCGGGGCAGATACGCAGTATTTT. It specifies CSEAEVGADTQYF.

The rearrangement links TRBV24-1 to TRBJ2-1, with D perhaps matching TRBD1 (5 bases). The germline V gene has CDR1 KGHDR and CDR2 SFDVKD. With 3 bases removed from V and 2 bases from J, the gap between germline ends came to 16 bases. The CDR3 spans 17 residues. The CDR3 DNA reads TGTGCCACCAGTGATCGTCCCCGACAGTCCCCCTACAATGAGCAGTTCTTC. This gives the protein CATSDRPRQSPYNEQFF.

This clonotype has at least ten counts. The chain uses TRBV11-2 and TRBJ2-1; 8 bases are a match to TRBD2. This CDR3 is built from 16 residues. V lost 4 bases, J lost 4 bases, and 9 bases stayed unmatched. Germline V gene sequence: CDR1 SGHAT, CDR2 FQNNGV. CDR3 loop: CASSSPGSGTYNEQFF. The CDR3 DNA follows: TGTGCCAGCAGCTCCCCCGGTAGCGGGACTTACAATGAGCAGTTCTTC.

There are a few counts of this clonotype. The chain combines TRBV19 with TRBJ2-7; TRBD1 agrees at 7 bases. The CDR3 contains 13 residues. CDR1 is LNHDA and CDR2 is SQIVND in the germline V gene (reference sequence). With 2 bases clipped from V and 6 bases from J, the junction kept 4 bases outside the gene matches. CDR3 sequence: CASSITGASEQYF. The CDR3, as DNA: TGTGCCAGTAGTATAACAGGGGCTTCCGAGCAGTACTTC.

This clonotype was found a few times. The chain has TRBV10-3 and TRBJ2-7, with D perhaps matching TRBD2 (6 bases). The CDR3 contains 16 residues. V lost 3 bases to trimming and J lost 3 bases, with 18 bases between them. Germline lookup yields CDR1 ENHRY and CDR2 SYGVKD. The CDR3 protein is CAISDITTSTDYEQYF. The CDR3 DNA is TGTGCCATCAGTGATATTACCACTAGCACTGACTACGAGCAGTACTTC.

There are many counts of this clonotype. V usage is TRBV29-1 and J usage is TRBJ1-1; possibly TRBD1 for D (5 bases). The CDR3 is 12 residues long. The ends were cut back, 7 bases at V and 3 bases at J, with 12 bases in the middle. Germline V gene data show CDR1 as SQVTM and CDR2 as ANQGSEA. The DNA for the CDR3 is TGCAGCGCTAAACCGGGACACACTGAAGCTTTCTTT. It codes for CSAKPGHTEAFF.

This clonotype was recorded many times. The junction shows a germline mismatch at one end, possibly a read error. The chain carries TRBV2 and TRBJ2-7, with unresolved D. There are 13 residues in the CDR3. Germline V gene sequence: CDR1 SNHLY, CDR2 FYNNEI. CDR3 coding DNA: TGTGCCAGCAGTGAAGCGCTGGCTTTTCGTTCTCACTTC. As protein: CASSEALAFRSHF. Complete variable domain (other parts from reference TRBV2 and TRBJ2-7): EPEVTQTPSHQVTQMGQEVILRCVPISNHLYFYWYRQILGQKVEFLVSFYNNEISEKSEIFDDQFSVERPDGSNFTLKIRSTKLEDSAMYFCASSEALAFRSHFGPGTRLTVT.

This clonotype has a count of ten or more. The V gene is TRBV30, the J gene TRBJ2-1; D is unclear. The CDR3 spans 15 residues. Germline lookup yields CDR1 GTSNPN and CDR2 SVGIG (reference sequence). V gave up 4 bases and J gave up 2 bases, with 15 bases separating them. The CDR3 bases are TGTGCCTGGACGACCGGGCCATTAACCTACAATGAGCAGTTCTTC. This gives the protein CAWTTGPLTYNEQFF.

In this sample, this clonotype turned up once. A much larger clone differs from this one at a single base, so this may be a read error. The chain has TRBV20-1 and TRBJ1-2; 7 nucleotides line up with TRBD1. Per germline, CDR1 DFQATT and CDR2 SNEGSKA (reference sequence). V was pared by 1 base and J by 5 bases, with 4 bases of the junction left unmatched. The CDR3 runs 13 residues. DNA for the CDR3: TGCAGTGCTAGAGGAGGGACAGCATATGGCTACACCTTC. Protein product: CSARGGTAYGYTF.

Ten or more counts support this clonotype. The rearrangement uses TRBV10-1 and TRBJ2-3, with D possibly matching TRBD2 (6 bases). This CDR3 is 17 amino acids long. V lost 3 bases and J 0 bases, leaving 16 bases between the germline ends. Per the germline V gene, CDR1 is WNHNN and CDR2 is SYGVQD (reference sequence). CDR3 in DNA: TGCGCCAGCAGTGAAAACACATGGAGGGAGAGCACAGATACGCAGTATTTT. Translated, it gives CASSENTWRESTDTQYF.

The table lists this clonotype with a few counts. An end of the junction differs from the germline gene, which may be a read error. The chain combines TRBV5-1 with TRBJ2-5, with D perhaps matching TRBD2 (6 bases). Germline-derived CDR1 and CDR2 are SGHRS and YFSETQ. This CDR3 is built from 15 residues. CDR3 loop: CASGFRRGIQETQYF. The CDR3 bases are TGCGCCAGCGGCTTTCGGCGGGGAATCCAAGAGACCCAGTACTTC.

This chain uses TRBV18 with TRBJ1-4, with TRBD1 as a possible D gene (5 bases). The V end was cut by 1 base, the J end by 4 bases, with 16 bases between. Per the germline V gene, CDR1 is KGHSH and CDR2 is LQKENI. The CDR3 has 17 residues. As DNA, the CDR3 is TGTGCCAGCTCACCACAGATCTTCGAACAGGATAATGAAAAACTGTTTTTT. Protein sequence: CASSPQIFEQDNEKLFF.

This clonotype was counted ten times or more. The chain carries TRBV12-5 and TRBJ1-1, with D perhaps TRBD1 (5 bases). Germline V gene sequence: CDR1 LGHNT, CDR2 FRNRAP. V dropped 6 bases and J dropped 1 base, with 12 bases sitting between them. This CDR3 spans 14 amino acids. CDR3 DNA sequence: TGTGCTAGTGGGGTGACAGTCGAGAACACTGAAGCTTTCTTT. This translates into CASGVTVENTEAFF. Together with reference TRBV12-5 and TRBJ1-1, the CDR3 gives the full variable domain: DARVTQTPRHKVTEMGQEVTMRCQPILGHNTVFWYRQTMMQGLELLAYFRNRAPLDDSGMPKDRFSAEMPDATLATLKIQPSEPRDSAVYFCASGVTVENTEAFFGQGTRLTVV.

This clonotype was counted many times. V and J are TRBV3-1 and TRBJ1-1; D remains unclear. Trimming removed 6 bases from V and 2 bases from J, with 13 bases in between. The CDR3 loop spans 14 amino acids. CDR1 LGHDT and CDR2 YNNKEL come from the germline V gene (reference sequence). The CDR3 DNA reads TGTGCCAGCAGTCCCCTGGTAGCCAACACTGAAGCTTTCTTT. Amino acids: CASSPLVANTEAFF.

This clonotype occurred many times. The CDR3 loop is CASSLMGSGGFYSYEQYF. CDR3 sequence (DNA): TGCGCCAGCAGCTTGATGGGGTCAGGCGGTTTTTACTCCTACGAGCAGTACTTC. The V call is TRBV5-1, the J call TRBJ2-7, with D unclear. V lost 1 base and J 0 bases, leaving 20 bases between the germline ends. The germline gives CDR1 SGHRS, CDR2 YFSETQ. This CDR3 contains 18 residues.